A selection of T cell receptor beta chains follows, all from one sample in a study of blood T cell repertoires in COVID-19. The repertoire was sequenced with immunoSEQ multiplex PCR; TCRdb's copy has only in-frame clones and lacks some. Of approximately 110,000 clones in the sample, 80% to 85% were seen once. Sequenced material: peripheral blood. The receptors were gathered from an elderly woman with acute or convalescent COVID-19. CDR3s include the opening cysteine and the closing phenylalanine or tryptophan. Each record gives: D gene, V gene, clone size, CDR3 length, J gene, CDR3 DNA, CDR3 protein. A D gene is named only where the DNA matches it firmly. Where a row states a size, it is once, few, many or the class of an expanded clone; other rows omit it.

>TRBD1|TRBV5-5|NA|15|TRBJ1-5
TGTGCCAGCAGCTTGGGGGACAGGGACGATCAGCCCCAGCATTTT
CASSLGDRDDQPQHF
>NA|TRBV5-1|NA|13|TRBJ1-1
TGCGCCAGCAGCACAAACCGGGGGAATGAAGCTTTCTTT
CASSTNRGNEAFF
>TRBD1|TRBV10-3|few|14|TRBJ1-4
TGTGCCATCAGTCCAACAGGGGGAGTGGGAAAACTGTTTTTT
CAISPTGGVGKLFF
>NA|TRBV7-2|NA|15|TRBJ2-1
TGTGCCAGCAGTTCTACTGGAGGGATTGAGAATGAGCAGTTCTTC
CASSSTGGIENEQFF
>TRBD2|TRBV6-4|NA|15|TRBJ2-1
TGTGCCAGCAGTTCCCGACTAGCGGGCACCAATGAGCAGTTCTTC
CASSSRLAGTNEQFF
>TRBD1|TRBV28|NA|15|TRBJ2-7
TGTGCCAGCACCACAACCGGGACAGGCCTCTACGAGCAGTACTTC
CASTTTGTGLYEQYF
>NA|TRBV7-2|NA|14|TRBJ1-1
TGTGCCAGCAGCTTACAGGGAGGGAACACTGAAGCTTTCTTT
CASSLQGGNTEAFF
>NA|TRBV30|few|13|TRBJ2-1
TGTGCCTGGACCCGCGGGACCCTCGGAGTACAGTTCTTC
CAWTRGTLGVQFF
>NA|TRBV9|NA|14|TRBJ1-1
TGTGCCAGCAGCCCCAGAGGCGGATTCACTGAAGCTTTCTTT
CASSPRGGFTEAFF
>NA|TRBV6-2/TRBV6-3|NA|15|TRBJ2-1
TGTGCCAGCAGTTACCGAGCGGGCCCCTACAATGAGCAGTTCTTC
CASSYRAGPYNEQFF
>TRBD2|TRBV19|NA|15|TRBJ2-2
TGTGCCAGTAGTATCGGCGGGAGCTTGGGCGGGGAGCTGTTTTTT
CASSIGGSLGGELFF
>NA|TRBV24-1|NA|16|TRBJ1-5
TGTGCCACCAGTGATTCCCCCGGAGGAGGCAATCAGCCCCAGCATTTT
CATSDSPGGGNQPQHF
>TRBD2|TRBV4-2|few|17|TRBJ2-4
TGTGCCAGCAGCCAAGGACTAGCGGGAGGGGGGAAAAACATTCAGTACTTC
CASSQGLAGGGKNIQYF
>TRBD2|TRBV5-1|NA|15|TRBJ2-1
TGCGCCAGCACCTGGCTAGCGGGAGTGGACAATGAGCAGTTCTTC
CASTWLAGVDNEQFF
>NA|TRBV5-6|NA|15|TRBJ1-3
TGTGCCAGCAGCCCCGACTCCGCGAGGGGAAACACCATATATTTT
CASSPDSARGNTIYF
>TRBD1|TRBV4-1|NA|18|TRBJ2-4
TGCGCCAGCAGCCAGGGCCCCACCCGGGACAGGCACAAAAACATTCAGTACTTC
CASSQGPTRDRHKNIQYF